These 16 T cell receptor beta chains were all obtained from the same sample, sequenced in a study of T cells in localized non-small cell lung cancer. Some clones are missing from TCRdb's copy, which holds only in-frame ones; the method was immunoSEQ multiplex PCR. The data contain some 41,000 clones, roughly 90% of them singletons. The source was PBMCs, collected before any cancer treatment. The receptors derive from a woman aged 40-70 years with stage II lung adenocarcinoma.

In its sample, this clone was seen once. The chain recombines TRBV5-6 with TRBJ2-1, with D possibly being TRBD1 (6 bases). This CDR3 spans 13 amino acids. Germline V CDR1 and CDR2: SGHDT, YYEEEE. Deletions cut 3 bases from V and 5 bases from J, with 9 bases between. The CDR3 bases are TGTGCCAGCAGCTCACAGGGAAACAATGAGCAGTTCTTC. It is translated as CASSSQGNNEQFF.

The CDR3 nucleotides read TGTGCCAGCAGCGCAGGACAGCGCACCTATGGCTACACCTTC. This translates into CASSAGQRTYGYTF. The chain carries TRBV9 and TRBJ1-2; D possibly corresponds to TRBD1 (6 bases). The V gene's germline CDR1 is SGDLS and CDR2 YYNGEE. This CDR3 is built from 14 residues. Trimming took 3 bases from V and 4 from J, leaving 13 bases between them.

The V gene is TRBV9, the J gene TRBJ2-7, with D uncertain. V was clipped by 2 bases and J by 1 base, with 13 bases between them. The CDR3 contains 15 residues. The germline V gene has CDR1 SGDLS and CDR2 YYNGEE. DNA of the CDR3: TGTGCCAGCAGCGTGGCGGCAGACAATTCCTACGAGCAGTACTTC. This codes for CASSVAADNSYEQYF. Drawing the rest from reference TRBV9 and TRBJ2-7, the complete variable domain is DSGVTQTPKHLITATGQRVTLRCSPRSGDLSVYWYQQSLDQGLQFLIQYYNGEERAKGNILERFSAQQFPDLHSELNLSSLELGDSALYFCASSVAADNSYEQYFGPGTRLTVT.

DNA of the CDR3: TGCAGCGTTGAGGACAGGGGGGTTTCGGGCTACACCTTC. Protein: CSVEDRGVSGYTF. V gene TRBV29-1 combines with J gene TRBJ1-2; 10 positions match TRBD1. CDR1 SQVTM and CDR2 ANQGSEA come from the germline V gene. The CDR3 is 13 amino acids. The trim removed 3 bases at V and 8 bases at J, leaving 6 bases unmatched.

The chain carries TRBV11-2 and TRBJ2-4; tentative D call: TRBD1 (7 bases). CDR1 and CDR2 (germline): SGHAT, FQNNGV. V was shortened by 3 bases and J by 1 base, with 19 bases between the two germline ends. The CDR3 is 18 amino acids. This CDR3 reads CASSLTGMSGRAKNIQYF. CDR3 coding DNA: TGTGCCAGCAGCTTGACAGGGATGAGCGGGCGGGCCAAAAACATTCAGTACTTC.

V is TRBV28 and J is TRBJ1-3; the D is unclear. Trimming stripped 8 bases from V and 4 bases from J, with 9 bases between. Germline lookup yields CDR1 MDHEN and CDR2 SYDVKM. The CDR3 sequence is 12 residues long. CDR3 DNA: TGTGCCAGCGGTATCCGCGGAAACACCATATATTTT. Amino acid sequence: CASGIRGNTIYF.

The chain couples TRBV28 to TRBJ2-5; 7 nucleotides match TRBD1. Trimming removed 8 bases from V and 1 base from J; junction bases left unmatched: 1. Germline CDR1 is MDHEN and CDR2 is SYDVKM. This CDR3 contains 12 residues. The CDR3 DNA is TGTGCCAGCGGGACAGTCCAAGAGACCCAGTACTTC. It encodes CASGTVQETQYF.

The chain has TRBV6-1 and TRBJ2-1, with D uncertain. The CDR3 length is 14 residues. Germline-derived CDR1 and CDR2 are MNHNS and SASEGT. V was shortened by 6 bases and J by 3 bases, with 12 bases between the two germline ends. Written as DNA, the CDR3 is TGTGCCAGCAGCCAAGGACCGGGCTACAATGAGCAGTTCTTC. Encoded protein: CASSQGPGYNEQFF.

The genes are TRBV2 and TRBJ1-5, with 8 bases matching TRBD1. The CDR3 loop spans 13 amino acids. Germline V CDR1 and CDR2: SNHLY, FYNNEI. V was pared by 6 bases and J by 5 bases, with 3 bases of the junction left unmatched. The CDR3 DNA reads as TGTGCCAGCAGCGGACAGGGAGATCAGCCCCAGCATTTT. It yields the protein CASSGQGDQPQHF.

V and J are TRBV7-8 and TRBJ1-5, with TRBD1 as a possible D gene (5 bases). Germline V CDR1 and CDR2: SGHVS, FQNEAQ. V gave up 0 bases and J gave up 5 bases, with 20 bases separating them. The CDR3 extends over 18 amino acids. The CDR3 sequence: CASSLARYGAQGDQPQHF. The CDR3 DNA reads TGTGCCAGCAGCTTAGCGCGATATGGGGCGCAAGGTGATCAGCCCCAGCATTTT. The variable domain in full, completed from reference TRBV7-8 and TRBJ1-5, reads GAGVSQSPRYKVAKRGQDVALRCDPISGHVSLFWYQQALGQGPEFLTYFQNEAQLDKSGLPSDRFFAERPEGSVSTLKIQRTQQEDSAVYLCASSLARYGAQGDQPQHFGDGTRLSIL.

This sequence joins TRBV18 and TRBJ1-1; D call uncertain. Deletions cut 6 bases from V and 4 bases from J, with 12 bases between. Germline CDR1 KGHSH, CDR2 LQKENI. The CDR3 sequence is 13 residues long. The CDR3 loop reads CASSSGVLTEAFF. CDR3 nucleotides: TGTGCCAGCTCGTCCGGGGTCCTCACTGAAGCTTTCTTT.

The V call is TRBV5-4, the J call TRBJ2-5; 7 bases line up with TRBD2. The V gene end was trimmed by 7 bases and the J gene end by 1 base; junction bases not matched to a gene: 10. This CDR3 has 15 amino acids. Germline V gene data show CDR1 as SGHNT and CDR2 as YYREEE (reference sequence). This chain's CDR3 is CASGVDGGGQETQYF. DNA of the CDR3: TGTGCCAGCGGAGTCGATGGCGGGGGCCAAGAGACCCAGTACTTC.

This clone was seen a single time. This CDR3 reads CASSLSGNEQFF. In DNA form, the CDR3 reads TGTGCCAGCAGCTTAAGTGGGAATGAGCAGTTCTTC. This sequence joins TRBV7-8 and TRBJ2-1; D remains unclear. V shed 2 bases and J shed 7 bases, with 6 bases lying between them. This CDR3 comprises 12 residues. Germline values: CDR1 SGHVS, CDR2 FQNEAQ.

The chain combines TRBV28 with TRBJ1-2; perhaps TRBD1 as D (6 bases). Looked up from germline, CDR1 is MDHEN and CDR2 is SYDVKM. The CDR3 spans 12 residues. The germline V and J ends were trimmed by 3 bases and 12 bases, with 14 bases remaining between them. CDR3 in DNA: TGTGCCAGCAGTTTGGGGGGCCTAGGGAACACCTTC. Its translation: CASSLGGLGNTF.

The chain joins TRBV5-1 to TRBJ1-3, with 7 positions matching TRBD1. The germline CDR1 and CDR2 sequences are SGHRS and YFSETQ. The CDR3 totals 17 residues. V gave up 3 bases and J gave up 0 bases; unmatched junction bases: 9. The CDR3 loop is CASSWGQTESSGNTIYF. The DNA of the CDR3 is TGCGCCAGCAGCTGGGGACAGACCGAGAGCTCTGGAAACACCATATATTTT.

This sequence joins TRBV7-9 and TRBJ1-2; TRBD1 might be the D (6 bases). This CDR3 contains 14 residues. CDR1 and CDR2 (germline): SEHNR, FQNEAQ (reference sequence). Trimming left V 4 bases short and J 4 bases short, with 13 bases between. DNA of the CDR3: TGTGCCAGCAGCTCCGAACAGGGTACCTATGGCTACACCTTC. This sequence encodes CASSSEQGTYGYTF.